Listed below are T cell receptor beta chains from one sample, sequenced in a study of human T cells and chemical hapten exposure. One entry per CDR3 protein results from TCRdb running MiXCR on the RACE reads. The sample shows some 180,000 distinct CDR3 sequences, more than 20% of them seen only once. The source material was whole blood, sampled in connection with sensitization to the hapten diphenylcyclopropenone (DPC). These receptors were collected from a woman aged 35 to 49 with alopecia areata. Some clones in this sample may be carry-over from other donors' samples. Each CDR3 is given with its conserved first and last residue.

TRBJ1-1,TRBV13,CASSLGGTGDPEAFF
TRBJ1-3,TRBV5-1,CASAPFSSGNTIYF
TRBJ1-1,TRBV5-1,CASSSGPGYEAFF
TRBJ2-7,TRBV5-4,CASSRGGQTYEQYF
TRBJ2-3,TRBV18,CASSPGGPPDTQYF
TRBJ1-4,TRBV7-2,CASSLRGRGAEEKLFF
TRBJ2-7,TRBV28,CASREQGSGYEQYF
TRBJ2-2,TRBV5-1,CASRSPGGELFF
TRBJ2-7,TRBV5-5,CASSSSRTGGYF
TRBJ2-7,TRBV20-1,CSASYRDEQYF
TRBJ2-6,TRBV12-3/TRBV12-4,CASSSDNSGANVLTF
TRBJ2-1,TRBV5-6,CASSLGSSGYYNEQFF
TRBJ2-2,TRBV20-1,CSARKGVSGELFF
TRBJ1-1,TRBV6-2/TRBV6-3,CASSYSALGTPNTEAFF
TRBJ2-7,TRBV20-1,CSARVTSAGYEQYF
TRBJ2-7,TRBV29-1,CSVESDRGNEQYF
TRBJ1-1,TRBV28,CASSRELNTEAFF
TRBJ1-1,TRBV6-2/TRBV6-3,CASSYSARSGGEAFF
TRBJ2-3,TRBV27,CASSLGFTDTQYF
TRBJ1-4,TRBV12-3/TRBV12-4,CASSLIEKLFF
TRBJ1-5,TRBV18,CASSPRNTGDPQHF
TRBJ2-3,TRBV6-5,CASSYRGGPTDTQYF
TRBJ2-5,TRBV4-2,CASSLGPSIPETQYF
TRBJ2-3,TRBV24-1,CATSGTGGRTDTQYF
TRBJ2-3,TRBV29-1,CSVDWASTDTQYF
TRBJ2-2,TRBV5-1,CASSPTETGELFF
TRBJ2-1,TRBV4-3,CASSQGGRYNEQFF
TRBJ1-1,TRBV7-2,CASSRGQGNTEAFF
TRBJ2-7,TRBV27,CASSPARGLSYEQYF
TRBJ2-1,TRBV10-3,CAIRADPEVNEQFF
TRBJ2-3,TRBV9,CASSVAGDTDTQYF
TRBJ2-3,TRBV27,CASSNRHITDTQYF
TRBJ1-5,TRBV5-1,CASSLGGSQPQHF